Listed below are T cell receptor beta chains from one sample, sequenced in a study of cytomegalovirus exposure and HLA in healthy donors. Profiled with immunoSEQ multiplex PCR; TCRdb holds only in-frame clones, not every one. The repertoire has roughly 52,000 clones, approximately 90% of them found once; the top ten carry 3%. Specimen: PBMCs. Receptors originate from a man between 18 and 29 years old in good health and CMV-seronegative. Both conserved end residues are part of each CDR3. D genes are given only for firm matches. Size is stated for part of the rows, as once, few or many counts, or as a class when the clone is expanded.

abundance	v_gene	j_gene	d_gene	CDR3aa	CDR3nt
NA	TRBV5-4	TRBJ1-4	NA	CASSPDSMHEKLFF	TGTGCCAGCAGCCCTGACAGTATGCATGAAAAACTGTTTTTT
NA	TRBV6-1	TRBJ2-1	TRBD2	CASSEVLAGGSSDEQFF	TGTGCCAGCAGCGAAGTACTAGCGGGAGGATCTAGCGATGAGCAGTTCTTC
NA	TRBV28	TRBJ1-2	TRBD1	CASSPPGQGAEGYTF	TGTGCCAGCAGTCCTCCGGGACAGGGTGCAGAAGGCTACACCTTC
NA	TRBV2	TRBJ1-3	NA	CASRVTHWQGLDENTIYF	TGTGCCAGCAGGGTCACCCACTGGCAGGGCCTGGATGAAAACACCATATATTTT
NA	TRBV7-9	TRBJ2-2	TRBD2	CASSPQRELNTGELFF	TGTGCCAGCAGCCCGCAGCGGGAGCTGAACACCGGGGAGCTGTTTTTT
once	TRBV19	TRBJ2-3	TRBD2	CASSPGLAGGRDTQYF	TGTGCCAGTAGTCCCGGACTAGCGGGAGGACGGGATACGCAGTATTTT
NA	TRBV5-6	TRBJ1-2	NA	CASSLQVYGYTF	TGTGCCAGCAGCTTACAGGTTTATGGCTACACCTTC
NA	TRBV2	TRBJ2-1	NA	CASSEWEAHEQFF	TGTGCCAGCAGTGAATGGGAGGCCCATGAGCAGTTCTTC
NA	TRBV2	TRBJ1-5	NA	CASSEVRQLMPQHF	TGTGCCAGCAGTGAAGTAAGACAGCTGATGCCCCAGCATTTT
NA	TRBV7-2	TRBJ2-2	TRBD2	CASSFGVLARAGELFF	TGTGCCAGCAGCTTCGGCGTACTAGCGAGGGCCGGGGAGCTGTTTTTT
NA	TRBV19	TRBJ2-1	TRBD2	CASSTPKGGGGAYNEQFF	TGTGCCAGTAGTACCCCGAAAGGTGGCGGGGGGGCCTACAATGAGCAGTTCTTC
NA	TRBV27	TRBJ2-1	TRBD2	CASSLQTSGRANEQFF	TGTGCCAGCAGTTTACAGACTAGCGGGAGGGCCAATGAGCAGTTCTTC
NA	TRBV7-6	TRBJ2-7	NA	CASSFNRVGEQYF	TGTGCCAGCAGCTTCAACAGGGTGGGGGAGCAGTACTTC
once	TRBV14	TRBJ2-3	TRBD2	CASSQVSGRTDTQYF	TGTGCCAGCAGCCAAGTTAGCGGGAGGACAGATACGCAGTATTTT
NA	TRBV2	TRBJ1-5	TRBD1	CASNQPGQGGRNQPQHF	TGTGCCAGCAACCAGCCGGGACAGGGAGGGCGGAATCAGCCCCAGCATTTT
NA	TRBV27	TRBJ2-5	TRBD1	CATSWGQKETQYF	TGTGCCACTTCATGGGGACAGAAGGAGACCCAGTACTTC
NA	TRBV15	TRBJ2-5	NA	CATSGDRQETQYF	TGTGCCACCAGCGGAGACAGACAAGAGACCCAGTACTTC
NA	TRBV28	TRBJ1-2	NA	CASRPTGYGYTF	TGTGCCAGCAGACCCACAGGGTACGGCTACACCTTC
NA	TRBV2	TRBJ1-5	NA	CASSETHQGNQPQHF	TGTGCCAGCAGTGAAACCCACCAGGGCAATCAGCCCCAGCATTTT
NA	TRBV10-2	TRBJ1-3	NA	CASSDPPSSGNTIYF	TGCGCCAGCAGTGACCCCCCGAGCTCTGGAAACACCATATATTTT
NA	TRBV6-5	TRBJ2-7	TRBD2	CASSPGTRIVGEQYF	TGTGCCAGCAGCCCCGGGACTAGGATCGTCGGCGAGCAGTACTTC
once	TRBV14	TRBJ2-1	NA	CASSQGTSRGFF	TGTGCCAGCAGCCAAGGAACTAGTCGAGGTTTCTTC
NA	TRBV15	TRBJ2-7	TRBD1	CATSPGQGAKEQYF	TGTGCCACCAGCCCCGGACAGGGGGCTAAGGAGCAGTACTTC
NA	TRBV6-1	TRBJ2-7	TRBD1	CASSDPTGQPPYEQYF	TGTGCCAGCAGTGACCCGACAGGGCAACCTCCTTACGAGCAGTACTTC
NA	TRBV29-1	TRBJ2-1	NA	CSVPPGAYTSSYNEQFF	TGCAGCGTTCCCCCAGGGGCGTATACCAGCTCCTACAATGAGCAGTTCTTC
NA	TRBV7-9	TRBJ2-1	TRBD2	CASSLMTSGSNEQFF	TGTGCCAGCAGCTTAATGACTAGCGGGAGCAATGAGCAGTTCTTC
NA	TRBV6-5	TRBJ2-5	NA	CASSFSGSRETQYF	TGTGCCAGCAGTTTCTCCGGGAGTCGGGAGACCCAGTACTTC
NA	TRBV28	TRBJ1-2	NA	CASRREEGYYGYTF	TGTGCCAGCCGTAGGGAGGAGGGGTACTATGGCTACACCTTC
NA	TRBV6-1	TRBJ2-7	NA	CASTGGGIYEQYF	TGTGCCAGCACAGGCGGGGGCATCTACGAGCAGTACTTC
NA	TRBV7-8	TRBJ1-3	NA	CASSFQGRVSGNTIYF	TGTGCCAGCAGCTTTCAGGGTCGGGTCTCTGGAAACACCATATATTTT
many	TRBV28	TRBJ2-7	NA	CASSLYGEQYF	TGTGCCAGCAGTTTATACGGCGAGCAGTACTTC
few	TRBV5-1	TRBJ2-3	TRBD2	CASSPLGGNTDTQYF	TGCGCCAGCAGCCCCCTCGGGGGGAACACAGATACGCAGTATTTT
NA	TRBV2	TRBJ2-1	TRBD2	CASSGGLAGTEFF	TGTGCCAGCAGTGGGGGACTAGCGGGCACCGAGTTCTTC
once	TRBV11-2	TRBJ1-1	NA	CASSFDQGGYTEAFF	TGTGCCAGCAGCTTTGACCAGGGTGGGTACACTGAAGCTTTCTTT
NA	TRBV6-1	TRBJ1-1	TRBD1	CASSVTGTGSTEAFF	TGTGCCAGCAGTGTGACCGGGACAGGGAGCACTGAAGCTTTCTTT
NA	TRBV28	TRBJ1-2	TRBD1	CASSASPDRGRSYGYTF	TGTGCCAGCAGTGCGTCCCCCGACAGGGGGCGCAGCTATGGCTACACCTTC